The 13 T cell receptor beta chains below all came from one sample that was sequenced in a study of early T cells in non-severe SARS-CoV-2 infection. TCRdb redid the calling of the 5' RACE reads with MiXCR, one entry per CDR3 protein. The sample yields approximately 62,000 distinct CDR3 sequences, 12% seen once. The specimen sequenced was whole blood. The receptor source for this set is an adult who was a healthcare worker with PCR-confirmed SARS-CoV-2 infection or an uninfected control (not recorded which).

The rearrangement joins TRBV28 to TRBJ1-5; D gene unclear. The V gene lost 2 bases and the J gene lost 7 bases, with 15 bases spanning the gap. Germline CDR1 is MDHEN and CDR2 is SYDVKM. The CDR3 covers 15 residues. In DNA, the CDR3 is TGTGCCAGCAGTTTACGGGCTACCGAACACCAGCCCCAGCATTTT. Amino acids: CASSLRATEHQPQHF.

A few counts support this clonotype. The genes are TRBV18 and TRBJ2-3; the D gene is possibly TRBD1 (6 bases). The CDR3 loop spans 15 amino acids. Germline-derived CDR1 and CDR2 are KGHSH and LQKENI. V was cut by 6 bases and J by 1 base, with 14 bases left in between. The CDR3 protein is CASSHRVSRTDTQYF. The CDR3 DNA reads TGTGCCAGCTCGCACAGGGTAAGCCGCACAGATACGCAGTATTTT.

CDR3 bases: TGTGCCAGTAGTTTGGGACAGGGTAACTCCTACGAGCAGTACTTC. It is translated as CASSLGQGNSYEQYF. The chain carries TRBV19 and TRBJ2-7; 9 bases map to TRBD1. Germline assignment: CDR1 LNHDA and CDR2 SQIVND (reference sequence). V shed 5 bases and J 0 bases; nucleotides not matched to a gene: 5. This CDR3 comprises 15 residues.

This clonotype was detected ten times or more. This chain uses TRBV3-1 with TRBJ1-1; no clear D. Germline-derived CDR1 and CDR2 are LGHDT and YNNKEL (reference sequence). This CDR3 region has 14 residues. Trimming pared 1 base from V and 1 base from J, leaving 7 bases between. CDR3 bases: TGTGCCAGCAGCCAAGTCGCGGGGAACACTGAAGCTTTCTTT. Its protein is CASSQVAGNTEAFF.

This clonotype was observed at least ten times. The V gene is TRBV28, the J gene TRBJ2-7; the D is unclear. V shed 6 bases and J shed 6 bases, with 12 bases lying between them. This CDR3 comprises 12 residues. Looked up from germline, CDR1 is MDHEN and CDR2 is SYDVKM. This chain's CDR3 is CASSRVILEQYF. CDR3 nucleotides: TGTGCCAGCAGCCGAGTCATACTCGAGCAGTACTTC.

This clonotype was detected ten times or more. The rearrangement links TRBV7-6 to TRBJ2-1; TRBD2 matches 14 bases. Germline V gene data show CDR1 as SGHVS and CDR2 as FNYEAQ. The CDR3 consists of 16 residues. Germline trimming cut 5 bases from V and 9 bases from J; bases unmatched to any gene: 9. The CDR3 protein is CASSQTGLAGVVEQFF. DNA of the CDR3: TGTGCCAGCAGCCAGACGGGACTAGCGGGAGTGGTTGAGCAGTTCTTC.

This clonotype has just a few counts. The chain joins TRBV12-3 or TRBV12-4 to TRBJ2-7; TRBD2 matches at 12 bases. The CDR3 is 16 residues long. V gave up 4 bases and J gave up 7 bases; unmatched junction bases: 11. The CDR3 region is CASSSLAGGTIREQYF. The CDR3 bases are TGTGCCAGCAGTTCCCTAGCGGGAGGGACGATTCGGGAGCAGTACTTC.

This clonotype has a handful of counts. CDR3 sequence: CASSYDRMNTGELFF. The CDR3 nucleotides are TGTGCCAGCAGTTACGACAGAATGAACACCGGGGAGCTGTTTTTT. This chain links TRBV2 with TRBJ2-2, with D possibly being TRBD1 (5 bases). Germline V gene lookup returns CDR1 SNHLY and CDR2 FYNNEI. V lost 5 bases, J lost 1 base, and 11 bases lay in between. The CDR3 loop spans 15 amino acids.

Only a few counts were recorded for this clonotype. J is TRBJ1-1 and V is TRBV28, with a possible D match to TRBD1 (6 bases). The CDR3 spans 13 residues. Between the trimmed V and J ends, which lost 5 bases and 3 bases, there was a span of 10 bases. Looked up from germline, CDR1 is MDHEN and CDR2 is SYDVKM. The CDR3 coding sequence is TGTGCCAGCAGTCCAGGGGTGGACACTGAAGCTTTCTTT. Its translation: CASSPGVDTEAFF.

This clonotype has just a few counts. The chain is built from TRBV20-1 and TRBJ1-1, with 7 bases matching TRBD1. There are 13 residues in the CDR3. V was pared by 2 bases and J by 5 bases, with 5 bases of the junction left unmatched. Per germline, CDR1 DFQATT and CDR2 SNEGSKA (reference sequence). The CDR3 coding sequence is TGCAGTGCTAGAAACAGGGGTCGGACTGAAGCTTTCTTT. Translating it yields CSARNRGRTEAFF.

This CDR3 reads CASSLGTGPSPLHF. The DNA for the CDR3 is TGTGCCAGCAGTTTGGGGACAGGGCCTTCACCCCTCCACTTT. This chain links TRBV12-3 or TRBV12-4 with TRBJ1-6, with 9 bases lining up with TRBD1. The CDR3 totals 14 residues. The trim removed 3 bases at V and 9 bases at J, leaving 3 bases unmatched.

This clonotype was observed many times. The CDR3 protein is CASSFGGGYNEQFF. The CDR3 DNA sequence: TGTGCCAGCAGCTTTGGGGGAGGGTACAATGAGCAGTTCTTC. The chain has TRBV7-2 and TRBJ2-1; 7 bases match TRBD2. Trimming cost V 3 bases and J 4 bases; bases outside gene matches: 3. This CDR3 region has 14 residues. Looked up from germline, CDR1 is SGHTA and CDR2 is FQGNSA.

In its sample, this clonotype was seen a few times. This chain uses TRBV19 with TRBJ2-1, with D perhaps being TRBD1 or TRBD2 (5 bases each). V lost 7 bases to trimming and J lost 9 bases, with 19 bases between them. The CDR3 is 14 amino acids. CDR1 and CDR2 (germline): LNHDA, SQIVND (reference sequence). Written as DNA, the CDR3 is TGTGCCAGTACCATGGCAGGGACCACGGGTGAGCAGTTCTTC. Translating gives CASTMAGTTGEQFF.